These T cell receptor beta chains were read from a single sample in a study of T cell clones after liver transplantation. Method: immunoSEQ multiplex PCR; TCRdb's copy keeps in-frame clones and lacks some. The sample gives approximately 55,000 clones, approximately 71% of which show up once; 9.5% to 10% is in the top ten. Material: CD4+ T cells from blood, obtained around 52 months after liver transplant. The source of these receptors is a human patient who received a liver transplant. Some T cells may possibly be graft donor cells. Each CDR3 is given with its conserved first and last residue. A D gene is named only where the DNA matches it firmly.

>TRBV14|NA
CASSQGGESNQPQHF
>TRBV6-1|TRBD2
CASSWGGIVGDTQYF
>TRBV28|NA
CASSLSGPVNSNQPQHF
>TRBV5-6|TRBD1
CASSLGPGGGTVAGYTF
>TRBV7-2|NA
CASSLEGARGEQFF
>TRBV18|NA
CASSPPGLDTGELFF
>TRBV7-9|NA
CASSLIRDGLSGNTIYF
>TRBV6-5|TRBD1
CASTGTGYTGELFF
>TRBV10-1|NA
CASSDHRGYGYTF
>TRBV7-3|NA
CASSLGLTTDTQYF
>TRBV6-1|TRBD1
CASLTTGGRETEAFF
>TRBV4-1|TRBD1
CASSQALTGPYGYTF
>TRBV28|NA
CASSFAPQGMNTEAFF
>TRBV28|NA
CASRDFRTYEQYF
>TRBV4-1|NA
CASSQAPTSGANVLTF
>TRBV28|NA
CASSLPLHKGQSQGYTF
>TRBV5-1|NA
CASSEGGGSNTEAFF
>TRBV29-1|TRBD1
CSVQGTGRTVYGYTF
>TRBV6-1|NA
CASSGYSRGSSVEKLFF
>TRBV2|NA
CASRRHSQRANEQFF
>TRBV11-2|NA
CASSSLRRTETQYF
>TRBV6-1|NA
CASSVQGSGLYNSPLHF
>TRBV6-4|NA
CASSEGLTDTQYF
>TRBV7-9|NA
CASSFLPMNTEAFF
>TRBV28|NA
CASSLSGYDQPQHF
>TRBV6-1|TRBD2
CASSSSSGMETQYF
>TRBV2|TRBD1
CASNLQGGRSNTEAFF
>TRBV6-5|NA
CASSYARGEGYTF
>TRBV6-5|TRBD1
CASSPGTGAVYTF
>TRBV29-1|TRBD1
CSVARGRDTEAFF
>TRBV28|TRBD2
CASSSPLAGGYNEQFF
>TRBV4-1|NA
CASSRTASRVVDQPQHF
>TRBV28|NA
CARNRARETQYF
>TRBV2|NA
CASKGEGHLNTEAFF
>TRBV7-9|NA
CASSLGDGYTF
>TRBV18|NA
CASSPRPPKGGTEAFF
>TRBV4-1|TRBD1
CASSQGQGDLEQFF
>TRBV11-2|TRBD1
CASSFRSGTGYEQYF
>TRBV2|NA
CASAEGAGSYEQYF
>TRBV6-1|NA
CASSPRQLTEAFF
>TRBV7-9|NA
CASSPGENTEAFF
>TRBV27|TRBD1
CASSLDRDSYNSPLHF
>TRBV14|NA
CASSQGLQGSETQYF
>TRBV6-6|NA
CASSYPSTPQHF
>TRBV5-6|NA
CASRTEGVNTEAFF
>TRBV6-6|NA
CASSPDTFYGYTF
>TRBV5-5|NA
CASSSEGYEQYF
>TRBV4-1|TRBD1
CASSQLGTGGAKPQHF
>TRBV20-1|TRBD2
CSANGRDIQYF
>TRBV7-3|NA
CASSTRSGSKGDEQFF
>TRBV7-8|NA
CASSLGNGRYGYTF
>TRBV11-2|NA
CASSPAEGLPEAFF
>TRBV7-6|TRBD1
CASSRQGYTEAFF